This TCR beta chain was recovered during a study of T cell responses to AZD1222 COVID-19 vaccine. In germline, CDR1 is SGHDN, CDR2 FVKESK. This CDR3 is built from 20 residues. With 0 bases removed from V and 0 bases from J, the gap between germline ends came to 21 bases. The protocol was immunoSEQ multiplex PCR, while the TCRdb copy is restricted to in-frame clones and leaves out a portion. Of under 100,000 clones in the sample, around nine tenths are singletons; the top ten hold less than 6%. Points on this clone: Its antigen is not identified.

Whole-study findings and limits: There were mostly white British donors and more females than males, and clonal diversity was possibly underestimated.

The TCR sequence derives from an adult who received the AZD1222 COVID-19 vaccine. The chain recombines TRBV14 with TRBJ2-1; D tentatively reads TRBD1 or TRBD2 (6 bases each). This specimen was peripheral blood, taken 28 days after the second AZD1222 dose. The chain's CDR3 is CASSQDPWGASGGSYNEQFF. The CDR3 DNA reads as TGTGCCAGCAGCCAAGACCCCTGGGGGGCCTCTGGGGGCTCCTACAATGAGCAGTTCTTC.